This TCR beta chain was captured by sequencing in a study of T cell clones after liver transplantation. Points from the study as a whole: Post-transplant time points were not standardized, so conclusions are preliminary.

Assay: immunoSEQ multiplex PCR; the TCRdb copy retains only in-frame clones and omits some. The sample lists about 75,000 clones, less than 90% occurring once. As to this clone: Its antigen is not known.

Between the trimmed V and J ends, which lost 7 bases and 4 bases, there was a span of 19 bases. CDR3 size: 15 residues. The germline V gene encodes CDR1 GTSNPN and CDR2 SVGIG (reference sequence). This rearrangement joins TRBV30 to TRBJ2-2; TRBD1 might be the D (6 bases). Material: CD4+ T cells from blood, obtained less than 50 months after liver transplant. The TCR comes from a human patient who received a liver transplant. Some T cells here may be from the graft donor. In DNA form, the CDR3 reads TGTGCCTCCACCCAAGGGGGAGCTGGCACCGGGGAGCTGTTTTTT. Translating gives CASTQGGAGTGELFF.